The clone carrying this T cell receptor beta chain came up a few times. Its antigen is currently unknown. The CDR3 has 18 amino acids. The germline V gene encodes CDR1 SGHRS and CDR2 YFSETQ. V shed 0 bases and J shed 4 bases, with 19 bases lying between them. The sample originates from a study of T cells after yellow fever vaccination. Findings and caveats of the study: FACS-sorted repertoires might harbor abundant contaminating clonotypes from the bulk population.

Generation of TCR cDNA used 5'RACE template switching (which added a universal primer site and UMIs). MiXCR, applied by TCRdb to the 5' RACE reads, yields one record per CDR3 protein. The table lists 300,000 or so distinct CDR3 sequences, roughly 8.3% of them singletons. The source of this sequence is a man aged 18-30 years who received the YFV17D yellow fever vaccine. Material: PBMCs, obtained approximately 40 days after the first yellow fever vaccination. The rearrangement links TRBV5-1 to TRBJ2-2, with TRBD1 as a possible D gene (5 bases). CDR3 region: CASSLEAGMPPPTGELFF. The CDR3, as DNA: TGCGCCAGCAGCTTGGAGGCAGGGATGCCGCCGCCCACCGGGGAGCTGTTTTTT.